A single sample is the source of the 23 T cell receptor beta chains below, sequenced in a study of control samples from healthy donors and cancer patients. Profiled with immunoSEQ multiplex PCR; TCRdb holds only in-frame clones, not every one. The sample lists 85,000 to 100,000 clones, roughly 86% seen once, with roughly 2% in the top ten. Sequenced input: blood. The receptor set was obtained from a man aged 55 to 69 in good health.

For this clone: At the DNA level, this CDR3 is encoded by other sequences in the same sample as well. Written as DNA, the CDR3 is TGTGCCAGCAGTCCAGGGGTTTATCAGCCCCAGCATTTT. Its protein product is CASSPGVYQPQHF. The chain has TRBV12-3 or TRBV12-4 and TRBJ1-5; TRBD1 is a possible D gene (6 bases). V lost 5 bases and J 5 bases, leaving 10 bases between the germline ends. CDR3 length equals 13 residues.

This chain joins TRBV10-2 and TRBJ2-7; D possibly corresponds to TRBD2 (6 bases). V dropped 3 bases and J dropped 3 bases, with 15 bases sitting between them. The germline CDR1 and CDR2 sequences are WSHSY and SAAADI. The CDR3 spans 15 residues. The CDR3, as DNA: TGCGCCAGCAGTGATACGTTTAGCGGTCTCTACGAGCAGTACTTC. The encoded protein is CASSDTFSGLYEQYF.

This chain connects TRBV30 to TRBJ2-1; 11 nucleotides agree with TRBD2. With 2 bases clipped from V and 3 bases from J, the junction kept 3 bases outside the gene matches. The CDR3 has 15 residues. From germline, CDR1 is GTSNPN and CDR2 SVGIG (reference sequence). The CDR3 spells CAWSPTSGGYNEQFF. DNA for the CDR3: TGTGCCTGGAGTCCAACTAGCGGGGGCTACAATGAGCAGTTCTTC.

This CDR3 reads CASSSRTGGVEQYF. Here the CDR3 DNA reads TGTGCCAGCAGCTCCCGGACAGGGGGCGTCGAGCAGTACTTC. This chain uses TRBV5-4 with TRBJ2-7, with 11 nucleotides matching TRBD1. CDR1 and CDR2 (germline): SGHNT, YYREEE (reference sequence). The V segment lost 3 bases and the J segment 6 bases; nucleotides outside the gene matches: 5. This CDR3 comprises 14 residues. Drawing the rest from reference TRBV5-4 and TRBJ2-7, the complete variable domain is ETGVTQSPTHLIKTRGQQVTLRCSSQSGHNTVSWYQQALGQGPQFIFQYYREEENGRGNFPPRFSGLQFPNYSSELNVNALELDDSALYLCASSSRTGGVEQYFGPGTRLTVT.

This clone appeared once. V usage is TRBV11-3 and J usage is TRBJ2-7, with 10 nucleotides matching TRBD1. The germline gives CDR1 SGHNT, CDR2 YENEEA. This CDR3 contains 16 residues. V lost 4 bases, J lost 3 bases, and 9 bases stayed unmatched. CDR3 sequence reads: CASSSGQGNTDYEQYF. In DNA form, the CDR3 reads TGTGCCAGCAGCTCGGGACAGGGGAATACCGACTACGAGCAGTACTTC.

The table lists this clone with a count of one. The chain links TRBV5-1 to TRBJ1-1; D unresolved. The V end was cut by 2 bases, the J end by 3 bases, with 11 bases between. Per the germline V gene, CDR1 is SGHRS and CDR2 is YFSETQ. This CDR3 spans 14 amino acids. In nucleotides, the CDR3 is TGCGCCAGCAGCTTAGGACGTTTGGACACTGAAGCTTTCTTT. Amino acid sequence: CASSLGRLDTEAFF.

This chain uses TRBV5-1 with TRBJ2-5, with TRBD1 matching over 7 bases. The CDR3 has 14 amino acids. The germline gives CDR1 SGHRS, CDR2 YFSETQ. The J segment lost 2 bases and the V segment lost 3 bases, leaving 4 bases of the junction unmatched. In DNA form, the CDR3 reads TGCGCCAGCAGCTCCGACAGGGTTCAAGAGACCCAGTACTTC. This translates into CASSSDRVQETQYF. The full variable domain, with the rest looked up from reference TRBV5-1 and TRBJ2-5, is KAGVTQTPRYLIKTRGQQVTLSCSPISGHRSVSWYQQTPGQGLQFLFEYFSETQRNKGNFPGRFSGRQFSNSRSEMNVSTLELGDSALYLCASSSDRVQETQYFGPGTRLLVL.

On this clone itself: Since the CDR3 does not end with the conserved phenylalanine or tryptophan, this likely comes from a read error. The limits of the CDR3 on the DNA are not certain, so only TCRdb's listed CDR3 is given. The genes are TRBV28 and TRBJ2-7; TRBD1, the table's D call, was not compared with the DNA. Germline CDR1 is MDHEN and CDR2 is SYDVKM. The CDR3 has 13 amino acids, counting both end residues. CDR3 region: CASSRGGAGQVTL.

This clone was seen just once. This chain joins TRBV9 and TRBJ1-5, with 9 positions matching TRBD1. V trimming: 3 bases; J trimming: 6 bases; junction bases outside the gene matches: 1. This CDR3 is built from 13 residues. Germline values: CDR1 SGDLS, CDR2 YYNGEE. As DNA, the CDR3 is TGTGCCAGCAGCGGGACAGGGGTTCAGCCCCAGCATTTT. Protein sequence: CASSGTGVQPQHF.

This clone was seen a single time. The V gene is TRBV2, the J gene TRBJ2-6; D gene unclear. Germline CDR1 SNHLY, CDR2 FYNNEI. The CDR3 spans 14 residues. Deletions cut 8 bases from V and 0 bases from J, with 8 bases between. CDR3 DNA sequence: TGTGCCAGCCAAGGGAACTCTGGGGCCAACGTCCTGACTTTC. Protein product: CASQGNSGANVLTF.

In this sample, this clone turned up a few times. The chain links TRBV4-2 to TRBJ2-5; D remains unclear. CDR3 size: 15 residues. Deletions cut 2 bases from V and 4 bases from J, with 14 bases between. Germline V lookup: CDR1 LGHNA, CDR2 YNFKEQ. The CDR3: CASSQRREVGETQYF. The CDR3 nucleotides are TGTGCCAGCAGCCAACGGCGCGAGGTGGGAGAGACCCAGTACTTC.

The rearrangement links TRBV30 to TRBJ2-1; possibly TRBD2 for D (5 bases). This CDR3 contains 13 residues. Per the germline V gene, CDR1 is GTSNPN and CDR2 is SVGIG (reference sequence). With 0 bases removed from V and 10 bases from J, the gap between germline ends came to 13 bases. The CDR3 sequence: CAWSVHEGIEQFF. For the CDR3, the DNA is TGTGCCTGGAGTGTTCATGAGGGAATCGAGCAGTTCTTC.

The CDR3 here is CASRLTDGHSTDTQYF. CDR3 nucleotides: TGCGCCAGCAGACTTACGGACGGTCATAGCACAGATACGCAGTATTTT. J is TRBJ2-3 and V is TRBV5-1; D uncertain. From germline, CDR1 is SGHRS and CDR2 YFSETQ. V shed 5 bases and J shed 0 bases, with 16 bases lying between them. The CDR3 runs to 16 residues.

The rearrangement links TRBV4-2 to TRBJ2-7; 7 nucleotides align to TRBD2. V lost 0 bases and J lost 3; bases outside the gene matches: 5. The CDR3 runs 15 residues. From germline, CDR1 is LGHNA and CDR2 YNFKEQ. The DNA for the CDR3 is TGTGCCAGCAGCCAAGATTCGGCTAGCGGCTACGAGCAGTACTTC. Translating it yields CASSQDSASGYEQYF.

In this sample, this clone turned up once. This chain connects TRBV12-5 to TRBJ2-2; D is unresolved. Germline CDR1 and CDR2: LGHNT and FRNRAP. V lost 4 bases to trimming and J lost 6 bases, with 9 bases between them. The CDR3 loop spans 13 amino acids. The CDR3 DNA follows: TGTGCTAGTGGTTCGAATAGTCCCGGGGAGCTGTTTTTT. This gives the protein CASGSNSPGELFF.

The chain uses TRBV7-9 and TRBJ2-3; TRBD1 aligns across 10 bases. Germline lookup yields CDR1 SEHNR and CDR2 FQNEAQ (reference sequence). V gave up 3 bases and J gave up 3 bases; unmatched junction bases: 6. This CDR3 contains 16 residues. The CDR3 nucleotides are TGTGCCAGCAGCTTTTTACCGGGACAGGGGACAGATACGCAGTATTTT. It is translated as CASSFLPGQGTDTQYF.

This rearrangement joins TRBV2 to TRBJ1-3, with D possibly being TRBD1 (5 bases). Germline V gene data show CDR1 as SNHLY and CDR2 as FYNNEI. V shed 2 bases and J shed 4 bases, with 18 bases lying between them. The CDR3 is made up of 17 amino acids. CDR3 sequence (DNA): TGTGCCAGCAGTGAATACCCCCAGGGCAGGGTGGGAAACACCATATATTTT. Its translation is CASSEYPQGRVGNTIYF.

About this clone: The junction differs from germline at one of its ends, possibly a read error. Here the CDR3 DNA reads TGTGCCACCAGTATGGGTGGTGAGCAGTTCTTC. Amino acid sequence: CATSMGGEQFF. The chain has TRBV12-3 or TRBV12-4 and TRBJ2-1, with D uncertain. This CDR3 has 11 residues.

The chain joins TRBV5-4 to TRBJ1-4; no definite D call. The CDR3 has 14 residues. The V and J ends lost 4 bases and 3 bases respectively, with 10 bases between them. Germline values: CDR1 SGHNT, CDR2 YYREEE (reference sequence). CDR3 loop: CASSVGLPNEKLFF. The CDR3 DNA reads TGTGCCAGCAGCGTGGGATTGCCTAATGAAAAACTGTTTTTT. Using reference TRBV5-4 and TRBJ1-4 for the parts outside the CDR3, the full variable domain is ETGVTQSPTHLIKTRGQQVTLRCSSQSGHNTVSWYQQALGQGPQFIFQYYREEENGRGNFPPRFSGLQFPNYSSELNVNALELDDSALYLCASSVGLPNEKLFFGSGTQLSVL.

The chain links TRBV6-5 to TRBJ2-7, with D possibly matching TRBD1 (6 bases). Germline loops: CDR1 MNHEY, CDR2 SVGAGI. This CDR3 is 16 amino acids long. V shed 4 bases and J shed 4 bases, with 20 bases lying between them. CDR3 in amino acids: CASSWTIQGTLYEQYF. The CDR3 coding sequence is TGTGCCAGCAGTTGGACGATACAGGGAACTTTGTACGAGCAGTACTTC.

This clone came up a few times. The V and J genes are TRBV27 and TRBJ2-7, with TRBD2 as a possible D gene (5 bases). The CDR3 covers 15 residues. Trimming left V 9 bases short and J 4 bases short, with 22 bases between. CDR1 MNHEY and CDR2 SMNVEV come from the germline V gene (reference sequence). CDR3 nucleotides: TGTGCCAGGAATAGAGGGAGTATCGAATCTTACGAGCAGTACTTC. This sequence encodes CARNRGSIESYEQYF.

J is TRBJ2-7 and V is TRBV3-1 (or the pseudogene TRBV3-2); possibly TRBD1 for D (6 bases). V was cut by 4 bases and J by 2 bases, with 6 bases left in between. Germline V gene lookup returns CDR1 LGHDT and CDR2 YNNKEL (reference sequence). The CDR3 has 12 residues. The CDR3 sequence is CASSPGAYEQYF. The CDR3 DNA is TGTGCCAGCAGCCCAGGGGCCTACGAGCAGTACTTC.

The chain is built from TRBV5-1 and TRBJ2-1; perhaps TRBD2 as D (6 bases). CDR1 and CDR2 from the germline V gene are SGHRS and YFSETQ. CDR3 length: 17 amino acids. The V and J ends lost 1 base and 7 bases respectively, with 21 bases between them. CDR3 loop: CASSLLDGGLALNEQFF. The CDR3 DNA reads TGCGCCAGCAGCTTGTTGGATGGAGGGCTAGCCCTTAATGAGCAGTTCTTC.